A selection of T cell receptor beta chains follows, all from one sample in a study of prognosis after radiotherapy for stage I lung cancer. MiXCR was run by TCRdb on the multiplex PCR reads, yielding one entry per CDR3 protein. The table lists more than 13,000 distinct CDR3 sequences, less than 35% of them singletons. The material sequenced was PBMCs, taken before or after stereotactic body radiation therapy (not recorded which). The receptors here all came from a donor aged 50 or older with non-small cell lung cancer. CDR3s include the opening cysteine and the closing phenylalanine or tryptophan. The D gene is left open where the match is weak. Some rows have no size entry. The others give once, few or many, or a class for an expanded clone.

V,J,D,size,CDR3,DNA
TRBV27,TRBJ2-3,NA,NA,CASSSVRGADTQYF,TGTGCCAGCAGTTCGGTCAGGGGCGCAGATACGCAGTATTTT
TRBV7-8,TRBJ2-7,TRBD1,NA,CTSSVDTGVSYEQYF,TGTACCAGCAGCGTGGACACAGGGGTATCCTACGAGCAGTACTTC
TRBV6-1,TRBJ2-7,TRBD1,NA,CASSQRCTGGFYKQYF,TGTGCCAGCAGTCAACGATGCACAGGGGGCTTCTACAAGCAGTACTTC
TRBV30,TRBJ1-2,NA,few,CAWGTLTRGYDYTF,TGTGCCTGGGGTACACTAACCCGGGGGTATGACTACACCTTC
TRBV5-8,TRBJ2-1,NA,many,CASRQEGYNEQFF,TGTGCCAGCAGGCAGGAGGGCTACAATGAGCAGTTCTTC
TRBV4-2,TRBJ2-2,NA,many,CASSQERVYDGELFF,TGTGCCAGCAGCCAAGAACGGGTTTATGACGGGGAGCTGTTTTTT
TRBV6-1,TRBJ1-5,TRBD1,NA,CARNRDRGNQPQHF,TGTGCCAGAAACCGGGACAGGGGTAATCAGCCACAGCATTTT
TRBV5-1,TRBJ1-2,NA,medium-sized,CASSSGGHGYTF,TGCGCCAGCAGCTCGGGGGGCCATGGCTACACCTTC
TRBV12-3/TRBV12-4,TRBJ2-1,NA,medium-sized,CASSLIGEQFF,TGTGCCAGCAGTTTAATCGGGGAGCAGTTCTTC
TRBV10-3,TRBJ2-7,NA,many,CAISGTSSNYEQYF,TGTGCCATCAGCGGAACTAGCTCTAACTACGAGCAGTACTTC
TRBV5-4,TRBJ2-7,TRBD1,many,CASSWGQGVSYEQYF,TGTGCCAGCAGCTGGGGACAGGGGGTGTCCTACGAGCAGTACTTC
TRBV6-1,TRBJ2-2,TRBD1,many,CASHDRENTGELFF,TGTGCCAGCCATGACAGGGAAAACACCGGGGAGCTGTTTTTT
TRBV10-2,TRBJ1-5,NA,many,CASSEIGTYSNQPQHF,TGCGCCAGCAGTGAAATAGGCACCTATAGCAATCAGCCCCAGCATTTT
TRBV2,TRBJ2-1,TRBD2,many,CASRPGTSGSNEQFF,TGTGCCAGCAGGCCCGGGACTAGCGGGAGCAATGAGCAGTTCTTC
TRBV12-3/TRBV12-4,TRBJ1-1,NA,many,CASSLGGLGTEAFF,TGTGCCAGCAGTTTGGGGGGGCTTGGGACTGAAGCTTTCTTT
TRBV5-1,TRBJ1-2,TRBD1,medium-sized,CASSPDRGPPGSYGYTF,TGCGCCAGCAGCCCCGACAGGGGGCCCCCCGGGAGTTATGGCTACACCTTC
TRBV6-1,TRBJ2-3,TRBD1,once,CASSGTGGPDTQYF,TGTGCCAGCAGCGGGACAGGGGGTCCAGATACGCAGTATTTT